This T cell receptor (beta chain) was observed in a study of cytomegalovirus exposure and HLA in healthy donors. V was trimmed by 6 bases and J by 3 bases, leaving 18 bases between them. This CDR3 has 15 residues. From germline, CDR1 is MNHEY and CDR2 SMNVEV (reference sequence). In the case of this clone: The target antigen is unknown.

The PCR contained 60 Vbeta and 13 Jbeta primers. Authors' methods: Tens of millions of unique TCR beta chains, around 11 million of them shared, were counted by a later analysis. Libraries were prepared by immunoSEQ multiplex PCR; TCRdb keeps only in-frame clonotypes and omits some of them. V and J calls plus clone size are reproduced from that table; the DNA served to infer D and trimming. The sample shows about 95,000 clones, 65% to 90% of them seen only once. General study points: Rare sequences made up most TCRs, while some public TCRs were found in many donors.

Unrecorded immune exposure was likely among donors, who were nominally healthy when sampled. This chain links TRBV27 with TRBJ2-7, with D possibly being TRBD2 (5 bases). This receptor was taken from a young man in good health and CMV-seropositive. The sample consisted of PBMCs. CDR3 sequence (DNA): TGTGCCAGCAGCCTAACCGGGTCCGGGGTCTACGAGCAGTACTTC. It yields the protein CASSLTGSGVYEQYF.